This entry concerns a single T cell receptor (beta chain). V was cut by 5 bases and J by 2 bases, with 12 bases left in between. The length of the CDR3 is 14 residues. CDR1 is SEHNR, CDR2 FQNEAQ, per germline (reference sequence). This specimen belongs to a study of blood T cell repertoires in COVID-19. TCRdb's table, derived via immunoSEQ multiplex PCR, lists solely in-frame clones and lacks some. Seen here are 150,000 or so clones, 80% to 90% observed once, and the top ten hold roughly 12%. Sequenced input: peripheral blood. This rearrangement joins TRBV7-9 to TRBJ2-5; D may be TRBD1 (6 bases). The sequence derives from a man between 18 and 29 years old with COVID-19, enrolled during active disease. CDR3 DNA: TGTGCCAGCAGCCGTGGACAGCCTCAAGAGACCCAGTACTTC. It is translated as CASSRGQPQETQYF.